This TCR beta chain comes out of a study of T cell responses to AZD1222 COVID-19 vaccine. Whole-study results and caveats: Spike-specific TCR repertoires showed rising breadth and depth after two AZD1222 doses. Clonal diversity may have been underestimated in mostly white British donors. Regions 160-218 and 743-854 held dominance among vaccine-associated CD4 TCRs, which spanned spike. Repertoire collection took place solely once the T cell response had peaked.

Notes on this clone: Its antigen remains unknown.

The protocol was immunoSEQ multiplex PCR, while the TCRdb copy is restricted to in-frame clones and leaves out a portion. The sample lists roughly 140,000 clones, 75% to 90% occurring once. Here the sequenced sample was peripheral blood, taken after recovery from COVID-19. The source of this sequence is an adult who had recovered from COVID-19.

CDR3 residues: CASSLDDYEQYF. The CDR3 bases are TGTGCCAGCAGCTTAGACGACTACGAGCAGTACTTC. This sequence joins TRBV7-9 and TRBJ2-7; unclear D gene. This CDR3 comprises 12 residues. Germline CDR1 is SEHNR and CDR2 is FQNEAQ (reference sequence). V gave up 1 base and J gave up 3 bases, with 4 bases separating them.